The 21 T cell receptor beta chains listed next were all sequenced from one sample in a study of cytomegalovirus exposure and HLA in healthy donors. Researchers ran the PCR with 60 Vbeta and 13 Jbeta primers. Sequenced by immunoSEQ multiplex PCR; TCRdb stores in-frame clones only, minus some. The sample holds over 100,000 clones, roughly 80% seen once. The material sequenced was PBMCs. These receptors were taken from a woman aged 40-49 years in good health and CMV-seropositive.

The chain links TRBV11-3 to TRBJ1-1; 9 positions agree with TRBD1. The ends lost 4 bases at V and 4 bases at J; junction bases unmatched: 1. The germline V gene has CDR1 SGHNT and CDR2 YENEEA. The CDR3 is 13 amino acids. DNA of the CDR3: TGTGCCAGCAGCTCGGGACAGGGCACTGAAGCTTTCTTT. Residues: CASSSGQGTEAFF.

CDR3 sequence reads: CASSQDWRWDQPQHF. CDR3 in DNA: TGCGCCAGCAGCCAAGATTGGAGGTGGGATCAGCCCCAGCATTTT. V and J are TRBV4-3 and TRBJ1-5; D not resolved. V gave up 0 bases and J gave up 5 bases, with 11 bases separating them. The length of the CDR3 is 15 residues. The germline gives CDR1 LGHNA, CDR2 YSLEER.

The V gene is TRBV12-5, the J gene TRBJ2-2; 7 nucleotides agree with TRBD2. Germline V CDR1 and CDR2: LGHNT, FRNRAP. Trimming took 1 base from V and 1 from J; bases not matched to a gene: 3. This CDR3 comprises 16 residues. CDR3 nucleotide sequence: TGTGCTAGTGGTTTGGGGACTAGTTTGAACACCGGGGAGCTGTTTTTT. Translation gives CASGLGTSLNTGELFF.

The chain joins TRBV14 to TRBJ2-7; the D is unclear. Germline CDR1 is SGHDN and CDR2 is FVKESK. V lost 2 bases and J lost 4, with 6 bases in between. This CDR3 spans 12 amino acids. This chain's CDR3 is CASSQIPYEQYF. The CDR3 region has the DNA TGTGCCAGCAGCCAAATTCCTTACGAGCAGTACTTC.

The V gene is TRBV27, the J gene TRBJ2-1, with D perhaps matching TRBD1 (6 bases). The CDR3 is 12 amino acids. Trimming took 2 bases from V and 14 from J, leaving 13 bases between them. Germline CDR1 and CDR2: MNHEY and SMNVEV (reference sequence). DNA of the CDR3: TGTGCCAGCAGTTTAACAGGGTCGGTGGAGTTCTTC. Translating gives CASSLTGSVEFF.

V usage is TRBV5-1 and J usage is TRBJ2-7; a weak D match, TRBD2 (7 bases). Between the trimmed V and J ends, which lost 5 bases and 2 bases, there was a span of 14 bases. Germline V gene lookup returns CDR1 SGHRS and CDR2 YFSETQ. The CDR3 covers 14 residues. DNA of the CDR3: TGCGCCAGCAGTCAGGGGAGGGTCGCCTACGAGCAGTACTTC. Protein sequence: CASSQGRVAYEQYF.

The rearrangement uses TRBV10-3 and TRBJ2-1, with 8 bases aligning to TRBD2. Per the germline V gene, CDR1 is ENHRY and CDR2 is SYGVKD. V trimming: 0 bases; J trimming: 8 bases; junction bases outside the gene matches: 18. The CDR3 spans 19 residues. The CDR3 bases are TGTGCCATCAGTGAGTCCGTTTTGGCGGGGGGCAAGGCCGGCCATGAGCAGTTCTTC. Its translation: CAISESVLAGGKAGHEQFF.

The V gene is TRBV28, the J gene TRBJ1-2; the D is unclear. This CDR3 is 12 amino acids long. The germline V gene encodes CDR1 MDHEN and CDR2 SYDVKM. CDR3 coding DNA: TGTAGTACGGCGGAGACTAACTATGGCTACACCTTC. It yields the protein CSTAETNYGYTF.

The chain is built from TRBV9 and TRBJ2-5; TRBD2 matches 9 bases. In germline, CDR1 is SGDLS, CDR2 YYNGEE. The V segment lost 7 bases and the J segment 4 bases; nucleotides outside the gene matches: 8. The CDR3 runs to 14 residues. The CDR3 DNA reads as TGTGCCAGCGGACGCGGGGGGGGATCAGAGACCCAGTACTTC. It yields the protein CASGRGGGSETQYF. Full variable domain (missing parts from reference TRBV9 and TRBJ2-5): DSGVTQTPKHLITATGQRVTLRCSPRSGDLSVYWYQQSLDQGLQFLIQYYNGEERAKGNILERFSAQQFPDLHSELNLSSLELGDSALYFCASGRGGGSETQYFGPGTRLLVL.

V usage is TRBV7-6 and J usage is TRBJ2-7, with TRBD2 identical over 10 bases. J lost 0 bases, V lost 1 base, and 6 bases had no gene match. This CDR3 region has 17 residues. Germline V gene lookup returns CDR1 SGHVS and CDR2 FNYEAQ. The CDR3 DNA reads TGTGCCAGCAGCTTAGTTCCTAGCGGGAGTGTCTCCTACGAGCAGTACTTC. This encodes CASSLVPSGSVSYEQYF.

This clone was detected once. The chain has TRBV27 and TRBJ2-7; the match to TRBD1 covers 12 bases. Trimming cost V 2 bases and J 5 bases; bases outside gene matches: 4. Germline-derived CDR1 and CDR2 are MNHEY and SMNVEV (reference sequence). The CDR3 is made up of 15 amino acids. In DNA, the CDR3 is TGTGCCAGCAGTTTAAGGGACAGGGGGCTGGACGAGCAGTACTTC. Translating it yields CASSLRDRGLDEQYF.

The rearrangement joins TRBV10-2 to TRBJ2-1; D gene uncertain. The CDR3 length is 14 residues. Trimming took 5 bases from V and 2 from J, leaving 10 bases between them. CDR1 WSHSY and CDR2 SAAADI come from the germline V gene. CDR3 coding DNA: TGCGCCAGCAGTTCCGAGAACCCCTACAATGAGCAGTTCTTC. The encoded protein is CASSSENPYNEQFF.

The chain employs TRBV30 and TRBJ1-5; 11 bases are a match to TRBD1. The CDR3 is made up of 14 amino acids. Germline trimming cut 0 bases from V and 6 bases from J; bases unmatched to any gene: 1. Germline CDR1 is GTSNPN and CDR2 is SVGIG (reference sequence). Here the CDR3 reads CAWSVGQGGQPQHF. CDR3 nucleotide sequence: TGTGCCTGGAGTGTGGGACAGGGGGGTCAGCCCCAGCATTTT.

The rearrangement links TRBV4-2 to TRBJ2-6; 7 bases agree with TRBD2. V shed 0 bases, J shed 0 bases, and the junction held 5 bases outside the gene matches. Per the germline V gene, CDR1 is LGHNA and CDR2 is YNFKEQ. The CDR3 is 18 amino acids. The CDR3, as DNA: TGTGCCAGCAGCCAAGACCCGGGGGGTCGCTCTGGGGCCAACGTCCTGACTTTC. Protein product: CASSQDPGGRSGANVLTF.

This chain uses TRBV6-6 with TRBJ1-2, with 10 bases lining up with TRBD1. Germline CDR1 reads MNHNY; CDR2 reads SVGAGI (reference sequence). The V gene end was trimmed by 4 bases and the J gene end by 6 bases; junction bases not matched to a gene: 5. The CDR3 runs 14 residues. The CDR3 coding sequence is TGTGCCAGCAGTTGGACAGGGGGGCTGAATGGCTACACCTTC. Amino acid sequence: CASSWTGGLNGYTF.

This clone was observed a few times. In the same sample, other DNA sequences code for this CDR3. V usage is TRBV5-6 and J usage is TRBJ2-7, with 14 nucleotides matching TRBD2. Germline V lookup: CDR1 SGHDT, CDR2 YYEEEE. The J segment lost 2 bases and the V segment lost 3 bases, leaving 4 bases of the junction unmatched. This CDR3 has 16 residues. The CDR3 reads CASSSGLAGGTYEQYF. The CDR3 DNA reads as TGTGCCAGCAGCTCAGGACTAGCGGGAGGCACCTACGAGCAGTACTTC.

The chain links TRBV7-8 to TRBJ1-2; the D is unclear. Germline V gene data show CDR1 as SGHVS and CDR2 as FQNEAQ. CDR3 size: 13 residues. V was shortened by 5 bases and J by 6 bases, with 13 bases between the two germline ends. CDR3 amino acids: CASSGRLLDGYTF. The CDR3 DNA is TGTGCCAGCAGCGGCAGGCTTCTGGATGGCTACACCTTC. Drawing the rest from reference TRBV7-8 and TRBJ1-2, the complete variable domain is GAGVSQSPRYKVAKRGQDVALRCDPISGHVSLFWYQQALGQGPEFLTYFQNEAQLDKSGLPSDRFFAERPEGSVSTLKIQRTQQEDSAVYLCASSGRLLDGYTFGSGTRLTVV.

The rearrangement joins TRBV6-1 to TRBJ1-4; 9 bases are a match to TRBD1. Germline assignment: CDR1 MNHNS and CDR2 SASEGT. The CDR3 runs to 15 residues. J was trimmed by 5 bases and V by 4 bases; bases with no gene match: 5. As DNA, the CDR3 is TGTGCCAGCAGTGCTACCGGGACAGGGAATGAAAAACTGTTTTTT. It is translated as CASSATGTGNEKLFF.

V is TRBV19 and J is TRBJ1-3; the D gene is possibly TRBD1 (6 bases). Trimming stripped 9 bases from V and 5 bases from J, with 20 bases between. This CDR3 has 15 residues. Germline V gives CDR1 LNHDA, CDR2 SQIVND (reference sequence). The CDR3 protein is CASRDTSPPRNTIYF. CDR3 nucleotide sequence: TGTGCCAGCCGGGACACCTCCCCGCCTCGAAACACCATATATTTT.

V and J are TRBV19 and TRBJ2-3; weak D call: TRBD1 (5 bases). The V gene lost 5 bases and the J gene lost 1 base, with 13 bases spanning the gap. The V gene's germline CDR1 is LNHDA and CDR2 SQIVND (reference sequence). The CDR3 has 15 amino acids. In DNA form, the CDR3 reads TGTGCCAGTAGTGACTCAGGGTTGGGCACAGATACGCAGTATTTT. Translating it yields CASSDSGLGTDTQYF. The variable domain in full, with the rest retrieved from reference TRBV19 and TRBJ2-3, is DGGITQSPKYLFRKEGQNVTLSCEQNLNHDAMYWYRQDPGQGLRLIYYSQIVNDFQKGDIAEGYSVSREKKESFPLTVTSAQKNPTAFYLCASSDSGLGTDTQYFGPGTRLTVL.

The chain carries TRBV5-1 and TRBJ2-7; 7 nucleotides line up with TRBD1. The CDR3 has 15 amino acids. The germline V gene encodes CDR1 SGHRS and CDR2 YFSETQ. V shed 3 bases, J shed 0 bases, and the junction held 6 bases outside the gene matches. Here the CDR3 DNA reads TGCGCCAGCAGCTCCAAGGGACAGAACTCCTACGAGCAGTACTTC. This sequence encodes CASSSKGQNSYEQYF.